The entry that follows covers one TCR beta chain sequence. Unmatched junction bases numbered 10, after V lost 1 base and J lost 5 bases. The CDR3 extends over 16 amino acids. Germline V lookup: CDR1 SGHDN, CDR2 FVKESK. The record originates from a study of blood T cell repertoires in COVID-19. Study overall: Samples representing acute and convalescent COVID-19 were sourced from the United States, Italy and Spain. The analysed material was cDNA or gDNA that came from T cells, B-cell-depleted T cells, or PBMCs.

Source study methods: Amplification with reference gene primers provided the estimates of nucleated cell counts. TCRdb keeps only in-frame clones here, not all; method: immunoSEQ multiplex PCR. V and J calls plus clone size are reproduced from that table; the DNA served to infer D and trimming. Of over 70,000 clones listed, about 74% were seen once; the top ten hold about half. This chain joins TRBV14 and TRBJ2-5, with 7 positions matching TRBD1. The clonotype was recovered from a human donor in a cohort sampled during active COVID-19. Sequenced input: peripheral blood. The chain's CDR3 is CASSQVRTGRRETQYF. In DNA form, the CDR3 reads TGTGCCAGCAGCCAAGTGAGGACAGGCCGCAGGGAGACCCAGTACTTC.